Listed below are T cell receptor beta chains from one sample, sequenced in a study of post-analysis software for immune sequencing data. TCRdb independently ran MiXCR on the PCR reads; one entry per CDR3 protein. In the table there are 750,000 to 900,000 distinct CDR3 sequences, roughly 50% of which are singletons. Material for sequencing was blood. These receptors all come from a girl between 5 and 17 years old with multiple sclerosis. CDR3s include the opening cysteine and the closing phenylalanine or tryptophan. The D gene is left open where the match is weak. Where a row states a size, it is once, few, many or the class of an expanded clone; other rows omit it.

d_gene: TRBD1; abundance: few; j_gene: TRBJ1-2; v_gene: TRBV10-3; CDR3nt: TGTGCCATCAGTGAGTCTGCAGGGGGGTATGGCTACACCTTC; CDR3aa: CAISESAGGYGYTF
d_gene: TRBD2; abundance: -; j_gene: TRBJ2-5; v_gene: TRBV5-1; CDR3nt: TGCGCCAGCAGCACTGGGACTAGCGAACAAGAGACCCAGTACTTC; CDR3aa: CASSTGTSEQETQYF
d_gene: TRBD1; abundance: few; j_gene: TRBJ2-5; v_gene: TRBV6-2/TRBV6-3; CDR3nt: TGTGCCAGCAGTTACCCTTCAGGGGGCCAAGAGACCCAGTACTTC; CDR3aa: CASSYPSGGQETQYF
d_gene: -; abundance: -; j_gene: TRBJ2-7; v_gene: TRBV6-2/TRBV6-3; CDR3nt: TGTGCCAGCTGTACAATGGACCGGTACGAGCAGTACTTC; CDR3aa: CASCTMDRYEQYF
d_gene: -; abundance: -; j_gene: TRBJ1-2; v_gene: TRBV29-1; CDR3nt: TGCAGCGGGAGGGTCGGCTATGGCTACACCTTC; CDR3aa: CSGRVGYGYTF
d_gene: TRBD1; abundance: -; j_gene: TRBJ2-7; v_gene: TRBV6-1; CDR3nt: TGTGCCAGCAGTGCGGACAGGGGAGAGCAGTACTTC; CDR3aa: CASSADRGEQYF
d_gene: -; abundance: -; j_gene: TRBJ2-5; v_gene: TRBV15; CDR3nt: TGTGCCACCAGCATTGGCCTCCAGGCCCAAGAGACCCAGTACTTC; CDR3aa: CATSIGLQAQETQYF
d_gene: -; abundance: -; j_gene: TRBJ2-5; v_gene: TRBV6-4; CDR3nt: TGTGCCAGCAGTGACTCACATTACATAGGGCAGGAGACCCAGTACTTC; CDR3aa: CASSDSHYIGQETQYF
d_gene: -; abundance: few; j_gene: TRBJ1-2; v_gene: TRBV9; CDR3nt: TGTGCCAGCAGCGGACCGGGGCAGGGGTCTTATGGCTACACCTTC; CDR3aa: CASSGPGQGSYGYTF
d_gene: TRBD2; abundance: -; j_gene: TRBJ2-7; v_gene: TRBV13; CDR3nt: TGTGCCAGCAGCTTAACCAAAAGCGGGAGGGCCGGTAGTTCCTACGAGCAGTACTTC; CDR3aa: CASSLTKSGRAGSSYEQYF
d_gene: -; abundance: -; j_gene: TRBJ1-5; v_gene: TRBV7-9; CDR3nt: TGTGCCAGCAGCTGGGGGTCTGGACAGCCCCAGCATTTT; CDR3aa: CASSWGSGQPQHF
d_gene: TRBD1; abundance: -; j_gene: TRBJ1-1; v_gene: TRBV20-1; CDR3nt: TGCAGTGCTAGGCGTGGGGGACAGGGGACTGAAGCTTTCTTT; CDR3aa: CSARRGGQGTEAFF
d_gene: TRBD1; abundance: few; j_gene: TRBJ2-1; v_gene: TRBV7-7; CDR3nt: TGTGCTAGCAGCTCCCCCGGGACAGGATCAAATGAGCAGTTCTTC; CDR3aa: CASSSPGTGSNEQFF
d_gene: -; abundance: -; j_gene: TRBJ2-7; v_gene: TRBV5-6; CDR3nt: TGTGCCAGCAGCCTCCAGGTATACTACGAGCAGTACTTC; CDR3aa: CASSLQVYYEQYF
d_gene: -; abundance: few; j_gene: TRBJ1-6; v_gene: TRBV20-1; CDR3nt: TGCAGTGCTAGAGAGCCTAGGGATTTGAGACCCCTCCACTTT; CDR3aa: CSAREPRDLRPLHF
d_gene: -; abundance: few; j_gene: TRBJ1-2; v_gene: TRBV12-3/TRBV12-4; CDR3nt: TGTGCCAGCACTACACGGGCTGACATTTCCAATGGCTACACCTTC; CDR3aa: CASTTRADISNGYTF
d_gene: -; abundance: -; j_gene: TRBJ1-1; v_gene: TRBV3-1; CDR3nt: TGTGCCAGCAGCCCTCGGGGCCCGTTGCAAGCTTTCTTT; CDR3aa: CASSPRGPLQAFF
d_gene: -; abundance: -; j_gene: TRBJ2-7; v_gene: TRBV9; CDR3nt: TGTGCCAGCAGCGTGTCAGGGGCAAGGAACGAGCAGTACTTC; CDR3aa: CASSVSGARNEQYF
d_gene: -; abundance: -; j_gene: TRBJ2-7; v_gene: TRBV7-2; CDR3nt: TGTGCCAGCAGCTGGGAGGGGGAGGGTGCAGACGAGCAGTACTTC; CDR3aa: CASSWEGEGADEQYF
d_gene: TRBD1; abundance: -; j_gene: TRBJ2-5; v_gene: TRBV27; CDR3nt: TGTGCCAGCAGTTTGATAGGGGGCAAAGAGACCCAGTACTTC; CDR3aa: CASSLIGGKETQYF
d_gene: -; abundance: -; j_gene: TRBJ2-1; v_gene: TRBV27; CDR3nt: TGTGCCAGCAGTTTATCGGCTGGGGGTAGCCCAGCGCAGTTCTTC; CDR3aa: CASSLSAGGSPAQFF
d_gene: TRBD2; abundance: few; j_gene: TRBJ2-5; v_gene: TRBV20-1; CDR3nt: TGCAGTGCTAGTACCGGGACTAGCGGGAGCACCCAGTACTTC; CDR3aa: CSASTGTSGSTQYF
d_gene: TRBD2; abundance: -; j_gene: TRBJ2-1; v_gene: TRBV20-1; CDR3nt: TGCAGTGCGCGGGAGGCGAATTACAATGAGCAGTTCTTC; CDR3aa: CSAREANYNEQFF
d_gene: TRBD1; abundance: -; j_gene: TRBJ1-4; v_gene: TRBV12-3/TRBV12-4; CDR3nt: TGTGCCAGCAGTTTACCGAACAGGGGCATAAAAGAAAAACTGTTTTTT; CDR3aa: CASSLPNRGIKEKLFF
d_gene: TRBD2; abundance: -; j_gene: TRBJ2-1; v_gene: TRBV4-3; CDR3nt: TGCGCCAGCAGCGGTATTGGTGGAGCGGGGGCCTCCTACAATGAGCAGTTCTTC; CDR3aa: CASSGIGGAGASYNEQFF
d_gene: -; abundance: -; j_gene: TRBJ1-1; v_gene: TRBV6-5; CDR3nt: TGTGCCAGCACCCCTACCGTGGGTCAAACTGAAGCTTTCTTT; CDR3aa: CASTPTVGQTEAFF
d_gene: -; abundance: -; j_gene: TRBJ2-1; v_gene: TRBV5-6; CDR3nt: TGTGCCAGCAGCCTTGACCCTCTCCTGGGATACAATGAGCAGTTCTTC; CDR3aa: CASSLDPLLGYNEQFF
d_gene: -; abundance: once; j_gene: TRBJ2-7; v_gene: TRBV6-6; CDR3nt: TGTGCCAGCAGTTACCTGGGGCTTGGGACCGAGCAGTACTTC; CDR3aa: CASSYLGLGTEQYF
d_gene: -; abundance: -; j_gene: TRBJ2-5; v_gene: TRBV6-5; CDR3nt: TGTGCCAGCATGAATCTTGGCGGGATGGGTGAGGCCCAGTACTTC; CDR3aa: CASMNLGGMGEAQYF
d_gene: -; abundance: few; j_gene: TRBJ2-7; v_gene: TRBV6-2/TRBV6-3; CDR3nt: TGTGCCAGCAGCCGGGAACTGTTGGACTCCGGGGGCGAGCAGTACTTC; CDR3aa: CASSRELLDSGGEQYF
d_gene: TRBD2; abundance: -; j_gene: TRBJ2-7; v_gene: TRBV20-1; CDR3nt: TGCAGTGCTAGAGATGGGAGGGGAAACACCTACGAGCAGTACTTC; CDR3aa: CSARDGRGNTYEQYF